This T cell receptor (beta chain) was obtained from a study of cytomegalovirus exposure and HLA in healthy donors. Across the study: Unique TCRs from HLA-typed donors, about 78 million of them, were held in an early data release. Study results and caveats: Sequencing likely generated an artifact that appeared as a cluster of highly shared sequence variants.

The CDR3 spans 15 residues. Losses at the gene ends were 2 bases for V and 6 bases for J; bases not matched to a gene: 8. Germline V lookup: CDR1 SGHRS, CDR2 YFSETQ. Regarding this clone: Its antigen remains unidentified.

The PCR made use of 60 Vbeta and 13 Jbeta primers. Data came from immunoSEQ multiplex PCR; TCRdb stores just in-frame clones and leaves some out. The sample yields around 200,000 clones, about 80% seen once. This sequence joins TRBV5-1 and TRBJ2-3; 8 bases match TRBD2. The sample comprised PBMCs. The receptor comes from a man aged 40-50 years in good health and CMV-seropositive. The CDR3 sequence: CASSLTGGPGDTQYF. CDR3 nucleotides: TGCGCCAGCAGCTTAACGGGAGGGCCAGGGGATACGCAGTATTTT.